Ten or more counts support the clone carrying this T cell receptor beta chain. Its target is not known. Using constant-segment primers, 5'RACE produced TCR alpha and TCR beta cDNA libraries carrying sample barcodes and UMIs. TCRdb ran MiXCR on the 5' RACE reads and lists one entry per CDR3 protein. The data contain a few hundred thousand distinct CDR3 sequences, about 23% of them singletons. The V gene's germline CDR1 is MRHNA and CDR2 SNTAGT. The length of the CDR3 is 15 residues. Trimming pared 0 bases from V and 6 bases from J, leaving 13 bases between. The data were taken from a study of T-cell memory formation after mild COVID-19. Overall study results and limits: Contracting CD8+ clones were enriched in EMRA, CD4+ mainly in CM and EM.

V is TRBV6-4 and J is TRBJ2-3; D might be TRBD1 or TRBD2, each matching 5 bases. The sequence was collected from an adult woman who had mild COVID-19 (a few samples of this study predate the infection). Cell type and time point are not known. The sequenced sample consisted of PBMCs or a T cell subset sorted from them (not recorded which). CDR3 DNA: TGTGCCAGCAGTGACTCTCCGGGACGACCGGATACGCAGTATTTT. Translated, it gives CASSDSPGRPDTQYF.